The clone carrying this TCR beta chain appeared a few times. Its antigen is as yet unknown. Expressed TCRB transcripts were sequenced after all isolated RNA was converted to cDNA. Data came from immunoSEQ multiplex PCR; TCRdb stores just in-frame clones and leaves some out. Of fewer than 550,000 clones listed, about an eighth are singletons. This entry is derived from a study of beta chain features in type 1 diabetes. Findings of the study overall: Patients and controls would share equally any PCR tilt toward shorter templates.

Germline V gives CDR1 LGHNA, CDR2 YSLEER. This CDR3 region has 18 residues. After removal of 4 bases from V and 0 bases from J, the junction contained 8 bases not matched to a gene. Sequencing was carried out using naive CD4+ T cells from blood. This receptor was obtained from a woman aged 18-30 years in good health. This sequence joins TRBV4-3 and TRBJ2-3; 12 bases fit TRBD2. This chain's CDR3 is CASSRGGGTSGSTDTQYF. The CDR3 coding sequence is TGCGCCAGCAGCCGCGGGGGCGGGACTAGCGGGAGCACAGATACGCAGTATTTT.